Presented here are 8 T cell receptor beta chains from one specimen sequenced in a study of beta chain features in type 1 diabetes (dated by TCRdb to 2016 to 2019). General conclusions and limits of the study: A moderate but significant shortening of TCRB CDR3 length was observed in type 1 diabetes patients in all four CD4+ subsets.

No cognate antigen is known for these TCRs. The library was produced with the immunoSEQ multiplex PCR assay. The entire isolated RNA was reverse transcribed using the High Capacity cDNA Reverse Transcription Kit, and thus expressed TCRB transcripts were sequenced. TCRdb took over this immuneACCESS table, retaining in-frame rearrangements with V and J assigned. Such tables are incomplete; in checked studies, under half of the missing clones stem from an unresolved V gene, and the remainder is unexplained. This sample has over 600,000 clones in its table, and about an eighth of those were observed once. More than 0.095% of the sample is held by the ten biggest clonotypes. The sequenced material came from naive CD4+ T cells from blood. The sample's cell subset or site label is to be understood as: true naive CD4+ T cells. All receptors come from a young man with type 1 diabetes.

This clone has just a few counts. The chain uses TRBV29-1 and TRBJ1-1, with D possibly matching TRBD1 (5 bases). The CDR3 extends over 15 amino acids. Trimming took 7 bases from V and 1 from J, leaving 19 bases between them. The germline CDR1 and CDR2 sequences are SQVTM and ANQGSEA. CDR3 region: CSADRGGGRNTEAFF. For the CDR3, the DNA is TGCAGCGCCGACCGAGGCGGGGGGAGGAACACTGAAGCTTTCTTT. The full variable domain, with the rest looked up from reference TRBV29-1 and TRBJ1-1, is SAVISQKPSRDICQRGTSLTIQCQVDSQVTMMFWYRQQPGQSLTLIATANQGSEATYESGFVIDKFPISRPNLTFSTLTVSNMSPEDSSIYLCSADRGGGRNTEAFFGQGTRLTVV.

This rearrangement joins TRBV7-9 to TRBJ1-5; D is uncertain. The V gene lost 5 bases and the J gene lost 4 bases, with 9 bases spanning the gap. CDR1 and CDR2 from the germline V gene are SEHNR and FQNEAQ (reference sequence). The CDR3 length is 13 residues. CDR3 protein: CASSPLPNQPQHF. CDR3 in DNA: TGTGCCAGCAGCCCATTGCCTAATCAGCCCCAGCATTTT. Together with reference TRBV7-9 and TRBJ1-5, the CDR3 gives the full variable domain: DTGVSQNPRHKITKRGQNVTFRCDPISEHNRLYWYRQTLGQGPEFLTYFQNEAQLEKSRLLSDRFSAERPKGSFSTLEIQRTEQGDSAMYLCASSPLPNQPQHFGDGTRLSIL.

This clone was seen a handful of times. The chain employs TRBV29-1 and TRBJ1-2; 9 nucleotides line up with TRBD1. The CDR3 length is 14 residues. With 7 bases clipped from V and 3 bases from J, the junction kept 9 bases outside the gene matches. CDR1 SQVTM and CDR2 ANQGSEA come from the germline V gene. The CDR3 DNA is TGCAGCGCCGGCCGGGACAGGGATGACTATGGCTACACCTTC. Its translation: CSAGRDRDDYGYTF.

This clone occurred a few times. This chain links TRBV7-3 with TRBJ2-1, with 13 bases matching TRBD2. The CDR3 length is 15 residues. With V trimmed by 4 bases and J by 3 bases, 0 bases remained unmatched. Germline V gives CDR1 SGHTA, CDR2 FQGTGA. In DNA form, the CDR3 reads TGTGCCAGCAGCTGGACTAGCGGGGGCTACAATGAGCAGTTCTTC. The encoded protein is CASSWTSGGYNEQFF.

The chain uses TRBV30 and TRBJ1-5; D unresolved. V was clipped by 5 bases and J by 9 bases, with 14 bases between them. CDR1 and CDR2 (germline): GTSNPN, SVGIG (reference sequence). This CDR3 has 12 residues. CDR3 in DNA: TGTGCCTGGGGGCATCCCGGTTGGCCCCAGCATTTT. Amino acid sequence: CAWGHPGWPQHF.

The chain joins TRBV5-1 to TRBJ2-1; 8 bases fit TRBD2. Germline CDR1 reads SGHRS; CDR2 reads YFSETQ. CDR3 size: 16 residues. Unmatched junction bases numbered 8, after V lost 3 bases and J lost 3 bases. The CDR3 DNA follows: TGCGCCAGCAGCTCCCTCGCGAGCGGGGGCTACAATGAGCAGTTCTTC. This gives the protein CASSSLASGGYNEQFF.

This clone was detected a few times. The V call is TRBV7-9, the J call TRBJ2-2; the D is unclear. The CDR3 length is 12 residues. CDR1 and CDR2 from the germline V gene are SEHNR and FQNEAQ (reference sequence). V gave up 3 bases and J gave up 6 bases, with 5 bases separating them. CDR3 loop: CASSFGPGELFF. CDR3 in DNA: TGTGCCAGCAGCTTCGGTCCCGGGGAGCTGTTTTTT.

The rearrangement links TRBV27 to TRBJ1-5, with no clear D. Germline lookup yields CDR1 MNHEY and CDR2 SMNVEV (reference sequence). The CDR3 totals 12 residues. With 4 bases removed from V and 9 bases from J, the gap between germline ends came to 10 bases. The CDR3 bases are TGTGCCAGCAGTTACCCGGACGGGCCCCAGCATTTT. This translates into CASSYPDGPQHF.